The rows below give T cell receptor beta chains drawn from one sample of a study of T cell responses to AZD1222 COVID-19 vaccine. Some clones are missing from TCRdb's copy, which holds only in-frame ones; the method was immunoSEQ multiplex PCR. This sample carries over 120,000 clones, roughly 90% of them seen once, and the ten largest clones take about 1.5%. Sequenced material: peripheral blood, taken on day 0 of AZD1222 vaccination. These receptors were collected from an adult in good health. Each CDR3 is given with its conserved first and last residue. A D gene is named only where the DNA matches it firmly. Expanded clones get a size class; other rows say once, few or many, or leave the size out.

>TRBV24-1|NA|TRBJ2-5|NA
CATSDLAGSGETQYF
TGTGCCACCAGTGATTTGGCAGGGTCCGGCGAGACCCAGTACTTC
>TRBV9|NA|TRBJ1-6|once
CASSATGSSYNSPLHF
TGTGCCAGCAGCGCCACAGGGAGCTCCTATAATTCACCCCTCCACTTT
>TRBV3-1/TRBV3-2|NA|TRBJ2-2|NA
CASAYAGELFF
TGTGCCAGTGCTTATGCCGGGGAGCTGTTTTTT
>TRBV7-8|NA|TRBJ2-7|few
CASSLVREQYF
TGTGCCAGCAGCTTAGTCAGGGAGCAGTACTTC
>TRBV24-1|TRBD2|TRBJ2-1|once
CATSDLSGDSYNEQFF
TGTGCCACCAGTGATTTGAGCGGGGACTCCTACAATGAGCAGTTCTTC
>TRBV3-1/TRBV3-2|TRBD2|TRBJ2-5|NA
CASSRPRAGEETQYF
TGTGCCAGCAGCCGCCCAAGGGCGGGAGAAGAGACCCAGTACTTC
>TRBV19|TRBD1|TRBJ1-4|NA
CASRSTGGASSNEKLFF
TGTGCCAGTAGGAGTACAGGGGGCGCGTCAAGTAATGAAAAACTGTTTTTT
>TRBV5-1|NA|TRBJ2-3|NA
CASSLMSSTDTQYF
TGCGCCAGCAGCTTAATGTCTAGCACAGATACGCAGTATTTT
>TRBV4-1|NA|TRBJ1-1|NA
CASSQGRVGRRAFF
TGCGCCAGCAGCCAAGGAAGGGTAGGGCGACGGGCTTTCTTT
>TRBV2|NA|TRBJ1-1|NA
CASTLYRLNTEAFF
TGTGCCAGCACTTTATACCGCCTGAACACTGAAGCTTTCTTT
>TRBV4-2|NA|TRBJ1-1|NA
CASSQDGGTWNTEAFF
TGTGCCAGCAGCCAAGACGGGGGCACCTGGAACACTGAAGCTTTCTTT
>TRBV9|NA|TRBJ2-3|once
CASSPRGGRTDTQYF
TGTGCCAGCAGCCCCCGCGGTGGCCGCACAGATACGCAGTATTTT
>TRBV27|NA|TRBJ2-5|once
CASSLLGRRETQYF
TGTGCCAGCAGTTTATTAGGCAGGCGAGAGACCCAGTACTTC
>TRBV5-6|NA|TRBJ2-7|NA
CASSSGTLGIHEQYF
TGTGCCAGCAGCTCCGGGACACTGGGCATACACGAGCAGTACTTC
>TRBV4-1|NA|TRBJ1-5|NA
CASSQGQGSNQPQHF
TGCGCCAGCAGCCAAGGCCAGGGTAGCAATCAGCCCCAGCATTTT
>TRBV5-1|NA|TRBJ1-1|NA
CASSQPPQEGMNTEAFF
TGCGCCAGCAGCCAACCACCCCAGGAAGGGATGAACACTGAAGCTTTCTTT
>TRBV19|NA|TRBJ2-6|once
CASKGLDSGANVLTF
TGTGCCAGTAAAGGGCTGGACTCTGGGGCCAACGTCCTGACTTTC
>TRBV28|NA|TRBJ1-5|NA
CASSLVAGTNQPQHF
TGTGCCAGCAGTTTGGTTGCCGGGACGAATCAGCCCCAGCATTTT
>TRBV10-3|NA|TRBJ1-4|NA
CAISDTKVSNEKLFF
TGTGCCATCAGTGACACTAAGGTATCTAATGAAAAACTGTTTTTT
>TRBV11-2|NA|TRBJ2-5|NA
CASSLEGIAQYF
TGTGCCAGCAGCTTAGAAGGAATCGCCCAGTACTTC
>TRBV28|NA|TRBJ1-1|few
CASRSFGSGNTEAFF
TGTGCCAGCAGATCTTTCGGGTCGGGAAACACTGAAGCTTTCTTT
>TRBV27|TRBD1|TRBJ1-2|NA
CASRRGTGGPFGYTF
TGTGCCAGCAGACGGGGGACAGGGGGCCCCTTCGGCTACACCTTC
>TRBV27|NA|TRBJ1-6|NA
CASSLFGQLSSYNSPLHF
TGTGCCAGCAGTTTATTTGGACAGCTTAGCTCCTATAATTCACCCCTCCACTTT
>TRBV9|NA|TRBJ1-2|NA
CASSPDRTYGYTF
TGTGCCAGCAGCCCCGACAGGACCTATGGCTACACCTTC
>TRBV6-2/TRBV6-3|NA|TRBJ1-1|few
CASSPRTGGTEAFF
TGTGCCAGCAGTCCCAGAACGGGTGGCACTGAAGCTTTCTTT
>TRBV11-2|NA|TRBJ1-2|few
CASSYYRGTANYGYTF
TGTGCCAGCAGCTATTATAGGGGTACAGCTAACTATGGCTACACCTTC
>TRBV7-9|NA|TRBJ1-2|NA
CASSLPGTFYGYTF
TGTGCCAGCAGCTTACCAGGGACTTTCTATGGCTACACCTTC
>TRBV7-3|NA|TRBJ1-2|NA
CASSPTPNYGYTF
TGTGCCAGCAGCCCCACTCCGAACTATGGCTACACCTTC
>TRBV9|TRBD2|TRBJ2-3|NA
CASSPGTSSMNTDTQYF
TGTGCCAGCAGCCCCGGGACTAGCTCAATGAACACAGATACGCAGTATTTT
>TRBV5-4|NA|TRBJ1-1|NA
CAVGPPNTEAFF
TGTGCCGTAGGACCGCCGAACACTGAAGCTTTCTTT
>TRBV7-3|TRBD1|TRBJ1-1|NA
CASSRLGTGTEAFF
TGTGCCAGCAGCCGCCTCGGGACAGGGACTGAAGCTTTCTTT